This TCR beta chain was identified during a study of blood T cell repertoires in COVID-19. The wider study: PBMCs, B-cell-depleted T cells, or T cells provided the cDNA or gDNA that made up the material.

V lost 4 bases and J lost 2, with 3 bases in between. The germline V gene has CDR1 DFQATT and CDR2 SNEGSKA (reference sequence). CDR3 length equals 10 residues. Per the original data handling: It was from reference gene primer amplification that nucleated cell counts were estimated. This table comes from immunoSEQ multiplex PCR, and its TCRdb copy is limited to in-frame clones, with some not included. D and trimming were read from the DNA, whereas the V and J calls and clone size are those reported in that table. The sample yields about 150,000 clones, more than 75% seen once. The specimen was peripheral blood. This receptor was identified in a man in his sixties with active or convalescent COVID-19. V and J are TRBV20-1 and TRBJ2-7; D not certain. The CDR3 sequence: CSAITYEQYF. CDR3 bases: TGCAGTGCTATTACCTACGAGCAGTACTTC.